This T cell receptor beta chain was captured in a study of identical twins. TCRdb independently ran MiXCR on the 5' RACE reads; one entry per CDR3 protein. This sample has about 330,000 distinct CDR3 sequences, with around 12% found just once. V was clipped by 5 bases and J by 5 bases, with 19 bases between them. This CDR3 has 15 amino acids. Germline values: CDR1 SEHNR, CDR2 FQNEAQ (reference sequence). The same sample was also used in a study of yellow fever vaccine responses in identical twins.

This chain joins TRBV7-9 and TRBJ2-7; a weak D match, TRBD2 (7 bases). The TCR was taken from a woman aged 18-29 years in good health. What was sequenced was CD8+ T cells sorted from blood. CDR3 DNA: TGTGCCAGCAGCAGCCACGGGGGGCCCGGGCACGAGCAGTACTTC. Residues: CASSSHGGPGHEQYF. Drawing the rest from reference TRBV7-9 and TRBJ2-7, the complete variable domain is DTGVSQNPRHKITKRGQNVTFRCDPISEHNRLYWYRQTLGQGPEFLTYFQNEAQLEKSRLLSDRFSAERPKGSFSTLEIQRTEQGDSAMYLCASSSHGGPGHEQYFGPGTRLTVT.